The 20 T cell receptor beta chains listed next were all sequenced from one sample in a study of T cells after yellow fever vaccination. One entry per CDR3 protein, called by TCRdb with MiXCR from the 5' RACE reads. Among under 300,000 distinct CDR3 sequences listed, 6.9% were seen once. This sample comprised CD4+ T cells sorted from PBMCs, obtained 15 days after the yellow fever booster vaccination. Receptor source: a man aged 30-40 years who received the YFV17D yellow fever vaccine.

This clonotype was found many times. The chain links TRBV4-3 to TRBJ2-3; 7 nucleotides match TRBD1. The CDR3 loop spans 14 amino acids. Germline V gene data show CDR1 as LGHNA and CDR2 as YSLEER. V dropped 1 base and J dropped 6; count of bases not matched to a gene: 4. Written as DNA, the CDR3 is TGCGCCAGCAGCCAAGCAGGGGGAATTGATACGCAGTATTTT. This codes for CASSQAGGIDTQYF.

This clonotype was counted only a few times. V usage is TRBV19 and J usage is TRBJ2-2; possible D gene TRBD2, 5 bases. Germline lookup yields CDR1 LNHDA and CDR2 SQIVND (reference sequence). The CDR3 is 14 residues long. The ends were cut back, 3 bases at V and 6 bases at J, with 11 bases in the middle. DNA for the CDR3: TGTGCCAGTAGTATCACTAGGAGCGCCGGGGAGCTGTTTTTT. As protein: CASSITRSAGELFF.

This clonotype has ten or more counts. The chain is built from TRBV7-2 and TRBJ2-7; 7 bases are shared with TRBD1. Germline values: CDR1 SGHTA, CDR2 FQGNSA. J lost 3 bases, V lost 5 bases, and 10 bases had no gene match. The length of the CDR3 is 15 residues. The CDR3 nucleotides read TGTGCCAGCAGCATAAGGACAGGAGATTACTACGAGCAGTACTTC. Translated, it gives CASSIRTGDYYEQYF. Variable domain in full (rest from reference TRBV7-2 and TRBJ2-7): GAGVSQSPSNKVTEKGKDVELRCDPISGHTALYWYRQSLGQGLEFLIYFQGNSAPDKSGLPSDRFSAERTGGSVSTLTIQRTQQEDSAVYLCASSIRTGDYYEQYFGPGTRLTVT.

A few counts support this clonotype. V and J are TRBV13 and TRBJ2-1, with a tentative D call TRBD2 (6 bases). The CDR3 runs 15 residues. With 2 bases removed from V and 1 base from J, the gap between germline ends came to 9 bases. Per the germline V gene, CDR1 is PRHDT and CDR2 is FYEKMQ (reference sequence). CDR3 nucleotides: TGTGCCAGCAGCTTACGGGAGTTTTCCTACAATGAGCAGTTCTTC. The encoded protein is CASSLREFSYNEQFF.

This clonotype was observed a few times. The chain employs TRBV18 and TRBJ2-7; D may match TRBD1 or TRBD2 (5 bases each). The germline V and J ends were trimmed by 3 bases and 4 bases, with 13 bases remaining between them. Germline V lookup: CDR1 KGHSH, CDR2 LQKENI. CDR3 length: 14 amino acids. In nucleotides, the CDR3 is TGTGCCAGCTCACCGCTTGGGGGAGTGTACGAGCAGTACTTC. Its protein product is CASSPLGGVYEQYF.

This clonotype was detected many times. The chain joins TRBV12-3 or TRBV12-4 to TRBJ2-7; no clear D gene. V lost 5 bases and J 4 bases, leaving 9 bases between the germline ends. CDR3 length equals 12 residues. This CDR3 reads CASSLNGYEQYF. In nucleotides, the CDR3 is TGTGCCAGCAGTCTTAACGGTTACGAGCAGTACTTC.

The CDR3 here is CASTGVETQYF. The CDR3 region has the DNA TGTGCCAGCACTGGGGTAGAGACCCAGTACTTC. This chain connects TRBV6-2 or TRBV6-3 to TRBJ2-5; no clear D. CDR1 is MNHEY and CDR2 is SVGEGT in the germline V gene. The V gene lost 7 bases and the J gene lost 4 bases, with 7 bases spanning the gap. The CDR3 covers 11 residues.

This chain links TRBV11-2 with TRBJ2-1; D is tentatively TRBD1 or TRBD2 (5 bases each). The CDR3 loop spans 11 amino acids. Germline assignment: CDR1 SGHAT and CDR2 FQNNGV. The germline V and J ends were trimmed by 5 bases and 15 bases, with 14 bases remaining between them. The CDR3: CASSTRDQLFF. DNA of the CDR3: TGTGCCAGCAGCACCCGGGACCAACTGTTCTTC.

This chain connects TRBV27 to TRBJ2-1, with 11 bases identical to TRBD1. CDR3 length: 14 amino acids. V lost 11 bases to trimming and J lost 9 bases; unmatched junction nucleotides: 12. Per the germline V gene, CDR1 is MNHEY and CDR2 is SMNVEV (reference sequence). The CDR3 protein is CACIGDRGSGEQFF. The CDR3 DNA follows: TGTGCCTGCATTGGGGACAGGGGGTCAGGTGAGCAGTTCTTC.

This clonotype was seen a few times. The CDR3 DNA follows: TGTGCCAGCAGTCCCCGTCAGGGAATAAGGGATACGCAGTATTTT. Its protein is CASSPRQGIRDTQYF. The chain joins TRBV12-3 or TRBV12-4 to TRBJ2-3, with D possibly matching TRBD1 (5 bases). The CDR3 is 15 amino acids. V was trimmed by 5 bases and J by 6 bases, leaving 18 bases between them.

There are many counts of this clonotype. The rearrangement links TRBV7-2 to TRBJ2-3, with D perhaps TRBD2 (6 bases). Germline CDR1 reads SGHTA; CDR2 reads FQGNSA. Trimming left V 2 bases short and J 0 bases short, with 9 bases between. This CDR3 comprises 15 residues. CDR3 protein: CASSLMAGSTDTQYF. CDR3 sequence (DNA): TGTGCCAGCAGCTTAATGGCGGGGAGCACAGATACGCAGTATTTT.

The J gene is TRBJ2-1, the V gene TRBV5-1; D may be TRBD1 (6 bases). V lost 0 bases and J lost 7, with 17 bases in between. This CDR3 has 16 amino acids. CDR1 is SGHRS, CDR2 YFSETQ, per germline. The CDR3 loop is CASSLEGTRDMNEQFF. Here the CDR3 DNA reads TGCGCCAGCAGCTTGGAGGGGACAAGGGATATGAATGAGCAGTTCTTC. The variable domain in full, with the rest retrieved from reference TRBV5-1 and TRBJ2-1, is KAGVTQTPRYLIKTRGQQVTLSCSPISGHRSVSWYQQTPGQGLQFLFEYFSETQRNKGNFPGRFSGRQFSNSRSEMNVSTLELGDSALYLCASSLEGTRDMNEQFFGPGTRLTVL.

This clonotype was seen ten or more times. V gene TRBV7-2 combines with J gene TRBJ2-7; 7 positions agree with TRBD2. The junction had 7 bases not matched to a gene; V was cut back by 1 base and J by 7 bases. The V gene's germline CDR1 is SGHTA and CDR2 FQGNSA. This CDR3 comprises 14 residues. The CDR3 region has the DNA TGTGCCAGCAGCTTAGAGCGAGCGGGGTATGAGCAGTACTTC. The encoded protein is CASSLERAGYEQYF.

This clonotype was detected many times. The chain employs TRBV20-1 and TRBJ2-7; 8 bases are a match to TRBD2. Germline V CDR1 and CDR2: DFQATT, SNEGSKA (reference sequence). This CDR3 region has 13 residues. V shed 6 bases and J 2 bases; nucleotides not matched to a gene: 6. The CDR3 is CSAAPGLAYEQYF. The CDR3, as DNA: TGCAGTGCAGCGCCGGGACTAGCCTACGAGCAGTACTTC.

The CDR3 DNA follows: TGTGCCAGCAGCTTGCCGGCTAGCGGGAACTACAATGAGCAGTTCTTC. It specifies CASSLPASGNYNEQFF. The chain has TRBV5-5 and TRBJ2-1, with 9 bases fitting TRBD2. CDR1 SGHKS and CDR2 YYEKEE come from the germline V gene (reference sequence). The CDR3 covers 16 residues. J gave up 3 bases and V 1 base, and 5 bases lay outside the gene matches.

CDR3 in amino acids: CASSQLLPGQGWTGELFF. For the CDR3, the DNA is TGTGCCAGCAGCCAACTCTTACCGGGACAGGGGTGGACCGGGGAGCTGTTTTTT. The gene calls are TRBV3-1 and TRBJ2-2, with 10 bases lining up with TRBD1. CDR3 length equals 18 residues. CDR1 is LGHDT, CDR2 YNNKEL, per germline (reference sequence). V shed 2 bases, J shed 5 bases, and the junction held 11 bases outside the gene matches.

Written as DNA, the CDR3 is TGTGCCAGCAGCCCCGGGCTCCTCGGCTCCTACGAGCAGTACTTC. Its protein product is CASSPGLLGSYEQYF. The chain couples TRBV4-2 to TRBJ2-7; D is uncertain. This CDR3 is built from 15 residues. Germline CDR1 is LGHNA and CDR2 is YNFKEQ. Trimming left V 4 bases short and J 0 bases short, with 13 bases between.

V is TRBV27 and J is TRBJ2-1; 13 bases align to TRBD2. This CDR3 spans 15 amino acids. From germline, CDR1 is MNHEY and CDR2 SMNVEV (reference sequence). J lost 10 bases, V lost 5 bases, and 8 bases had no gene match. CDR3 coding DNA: TGTGCCAGCAGTCAAAGGACTAGCGGGAGCGGGGAGCAGTTCTTC. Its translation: CASSQRTSGSGEQFF.

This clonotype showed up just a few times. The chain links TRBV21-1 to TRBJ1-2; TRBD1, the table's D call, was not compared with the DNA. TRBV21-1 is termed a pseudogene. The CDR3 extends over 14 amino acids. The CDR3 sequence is CASRSERDRYGYTF. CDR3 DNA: TGTGCCAGCAGGTCAGAAAGGGACAGATATGGCTACACCTTC.

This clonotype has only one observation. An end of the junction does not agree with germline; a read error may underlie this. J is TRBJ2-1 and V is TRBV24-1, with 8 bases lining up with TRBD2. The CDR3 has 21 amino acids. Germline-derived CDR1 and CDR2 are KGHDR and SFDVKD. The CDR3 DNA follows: TGTGGCACCTTTTATAGTTTCGGGAGGGGGGGTATGGCTAGCTCCTACAATGAGCAGTTCTTC. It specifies CGTFYSFGRGGMASSYNEQFF.